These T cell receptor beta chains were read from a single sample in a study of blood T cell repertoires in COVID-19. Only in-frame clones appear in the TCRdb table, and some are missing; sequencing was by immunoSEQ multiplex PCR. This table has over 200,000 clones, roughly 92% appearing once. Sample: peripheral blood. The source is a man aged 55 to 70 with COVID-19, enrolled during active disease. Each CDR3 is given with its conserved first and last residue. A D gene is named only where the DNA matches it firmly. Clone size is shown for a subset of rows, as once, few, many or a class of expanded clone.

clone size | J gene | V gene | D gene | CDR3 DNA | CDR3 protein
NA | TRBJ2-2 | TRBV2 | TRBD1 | TGTGCCAGCAGTGGTACCGGCAGGGGGCGAGGCGGGGAGCTGTTTTTT | CASSGTGRGRGGELFF
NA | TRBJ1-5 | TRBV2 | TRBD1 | TGTGCCACCAACGGACAGGTCAATCAGCCCCAGCATTTT | CATNGQVNQPQHF
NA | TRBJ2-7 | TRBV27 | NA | TGTGCCAGCAGTTTATACGGGATCAACGAGCAGTACTTC | CASSLYGINEQYF
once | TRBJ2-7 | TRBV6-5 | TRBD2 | TGTGCCAGCAGGGTTACTAGCGAGGGGGAGCAGTACTTC | CASRVTSEGEQYF
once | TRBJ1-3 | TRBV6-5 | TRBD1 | TGTGCCAGCAGTTACACCGGGACAGGGGTAGGAAACACCATATATTTT | CASSYTGTGVGNTIYF
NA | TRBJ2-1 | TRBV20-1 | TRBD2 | TGCAGTGCTAGTTTAGGGACTAGGCGAACTGAGCAGTTCTTC | CSASLGTRRTEQFF
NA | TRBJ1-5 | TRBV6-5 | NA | TGTGCCAGCAACCCTGACACCTATCAGCCCCAGCATTTT | CASNPDTYQPQHF
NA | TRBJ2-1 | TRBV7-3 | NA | TGTGCCAGCAGCGAAACTAGTTCTAACAATGAGCAGTTCTTC | CASSETSSNNEQFF
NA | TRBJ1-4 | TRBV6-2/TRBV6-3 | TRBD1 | TGTGCCAGCAGTCGCCGGGACAGGGTTAGTGAAAAACTGTTTTTT | CASSRRDRVSEKLFF
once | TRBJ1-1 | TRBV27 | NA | TGTGCCAGCAGTTCCCATCTAGGGGTGAACACTGAAGCTTTCTTT | CASSSHLGVNTEAFF
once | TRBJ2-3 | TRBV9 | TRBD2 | TGTGCCAGCAGCGCCGGAGGAGGAAACCTAGCGGGACCCAGCACAGATACGCAGTATTTT | CASSAGGGNLAGPSTDTQYF
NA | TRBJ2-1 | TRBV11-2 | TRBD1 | TGTGCCAGCAGACAATGGGGACAGATTGAGCAGTTCTTC | CASRQWGQIEQFF
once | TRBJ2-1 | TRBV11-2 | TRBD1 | TGTGCCAGCAGCTCCCGGACAGGGACCTACCTCTACAATGAGCAGTTCTTC | CASSSRTGTYLYNEQFF
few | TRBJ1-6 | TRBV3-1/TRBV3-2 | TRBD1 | TGTGCCAGCAGCCTCGGACAGGGTGGATATAATTCACCCCTCCACTTT | CASSLGQGGYNSPLHF
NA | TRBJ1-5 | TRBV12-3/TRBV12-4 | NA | TGTGCCAGCAGTCCTTCTTGGGGGGCCCAGCATTTT | CASSPSWGAQHF
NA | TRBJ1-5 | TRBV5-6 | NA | TGTGCCAGCAGCTTAGCGGGGGGCGCTGGAAATCAGCCCCAGCATTTT | CASSLAGGAGNQPQHF